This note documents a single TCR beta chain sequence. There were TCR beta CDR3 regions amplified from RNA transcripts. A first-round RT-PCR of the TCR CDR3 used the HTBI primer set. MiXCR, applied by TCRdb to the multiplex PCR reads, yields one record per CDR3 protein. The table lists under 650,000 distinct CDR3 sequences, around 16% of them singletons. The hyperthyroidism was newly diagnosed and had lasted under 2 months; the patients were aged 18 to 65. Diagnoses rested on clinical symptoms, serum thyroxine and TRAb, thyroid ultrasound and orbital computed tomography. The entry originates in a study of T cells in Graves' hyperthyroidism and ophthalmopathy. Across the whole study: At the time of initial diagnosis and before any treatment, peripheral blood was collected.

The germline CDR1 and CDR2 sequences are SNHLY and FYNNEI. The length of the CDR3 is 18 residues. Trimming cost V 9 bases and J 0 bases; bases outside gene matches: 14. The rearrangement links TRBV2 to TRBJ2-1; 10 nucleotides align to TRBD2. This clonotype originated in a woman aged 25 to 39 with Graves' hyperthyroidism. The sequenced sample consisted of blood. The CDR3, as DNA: TGTGCCAGTCAAAAACCGGGGGCTAGCGGGAGCTCCTACAATGAGCAGTTCTTC. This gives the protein CASQKPGASGSSYNEQFF. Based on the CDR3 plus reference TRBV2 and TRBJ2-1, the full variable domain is EPEVTQTPSHQVTQMGQEVILRCVPISNHLYFYWYRQILGQKVEFLVSFYNNEISEKSEIFDDQFSVERPDGSNFTLKIRSTKLEDSAMYFCASQKPGASGSSYNEQFFGPGTRLTVL.